This TCR beta chain comes out of a study of blood T cell repertoires in COVID-19. Study summary: Samples came from the United States, Italy and Spain, spanning acute and convalescent COVID-19. PBMCs, B-cell-depleted T cells, or T cells provided the cDNA or gDNA that made up the material.

Authors' processing steps: Reference gene primer amplification yielded estimated nucleated cell counts. Sequenced by immunoSEQ multiplex PCR; TCRdb stores in-frame clones only, minus some. The V and J calls and clone size are taken from that table; D and trimming were inferred from the DNA. Of about 140,000 clones listed, 75% to 90% are singletons. The V end lost 3 bases, the J end lost 8 bases, and 19 bases lay between the germline ends. This CDR3 is 15 amino acids long. Germline loops: CDR1 LGHDT, CDR2 YNNKEL (reference sequence). Sequences were obtained from peripheral blood. The chain combines TRBV3-1 (or the pseudogene TRBV3-2) with TRBJ1-2; TRBD1 might be the D (5 bases). The clonotype originates from an elderly woman with acute or convalescent COVID-19. This CDR3 is CASSHEIRPRDGYTF. The CDR3, as DNA: TGTGCCAGCAGCCATGAGATCCGACCGCGGGACGGCTACACCTTC.